This TCR beta chain derives from a study of cytomegalovirus exposure and HLA in healthy donors. Germline CDR1 is GTSNPN and CDR2 is SVGIG (reference sequence). The CDR3 has 13 amino acids. The V end lost 5 bases, the J end lost 9 bases, and 14 bases lay between the germline ends. Amplification used 60 Vbeta primers and 13 Jbeta primers. Sequenced by immunoSEQ multiplex PCR; TCRdb stores in-frame clones only, minus some. Counted here are approximately 190,000 clones, about 80% occurring once; the ten biggest clones make up about 1.9%. V usage is TRBV30 and J usage is TRBJ1-6; D perhaps matches TRBD1 (6 bases). The clonotype was recovered from a young woman in good health and CMV-seropositive. The sample taken for sequencing was PBMCs. CDR3: CAWEANRVSPLHF. The CDR3 bases are TGTGCCTGGGAAGCCAACAGGGTTTCACCCCTCCACTTT.